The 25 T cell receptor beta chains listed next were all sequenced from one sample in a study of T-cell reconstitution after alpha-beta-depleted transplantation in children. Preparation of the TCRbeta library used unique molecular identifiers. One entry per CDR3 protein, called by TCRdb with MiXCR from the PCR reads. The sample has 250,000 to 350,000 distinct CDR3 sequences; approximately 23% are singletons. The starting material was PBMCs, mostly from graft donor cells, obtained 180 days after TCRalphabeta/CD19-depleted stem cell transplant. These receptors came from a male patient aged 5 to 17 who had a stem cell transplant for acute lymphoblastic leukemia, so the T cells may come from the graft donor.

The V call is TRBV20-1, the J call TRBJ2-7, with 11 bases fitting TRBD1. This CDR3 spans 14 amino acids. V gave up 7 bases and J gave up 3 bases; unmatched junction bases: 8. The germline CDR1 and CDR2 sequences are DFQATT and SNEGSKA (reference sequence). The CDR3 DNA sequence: TGCAGTGGGGCATGGACAGGGGGCCGCTACGAGCAGTACTTC. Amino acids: CSGAWTGGRYEQYF.

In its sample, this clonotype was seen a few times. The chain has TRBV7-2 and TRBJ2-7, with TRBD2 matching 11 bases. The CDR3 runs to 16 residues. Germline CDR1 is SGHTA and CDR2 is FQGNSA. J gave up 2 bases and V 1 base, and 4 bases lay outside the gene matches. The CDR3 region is CASSLEGTSGTYEQYF. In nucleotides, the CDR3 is TGTGCCAGCAGCTTAGAAGGGACTAGCGGCACCTACGAGCAGTACTTC. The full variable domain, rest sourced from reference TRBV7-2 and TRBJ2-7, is GAGVSQSPSNKVTEKGKDVELRCDPISGHTALYWYRQSLGQGLEFLIYFQGNSAPDKSGLPSDRFSAERTGGSVSTLTIQRTQQEDSAVYLCASSLEGTSGTYEQYFGPGTRLTVT.

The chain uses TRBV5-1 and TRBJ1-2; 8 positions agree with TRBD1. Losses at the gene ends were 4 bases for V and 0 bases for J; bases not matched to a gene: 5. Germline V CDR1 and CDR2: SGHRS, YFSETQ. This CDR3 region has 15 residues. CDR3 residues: CASSGQGLTNYGYTF. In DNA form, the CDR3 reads TGCGCCAGCAGCGGACAGGGACTTACTAACTATGGCTACACCTTC. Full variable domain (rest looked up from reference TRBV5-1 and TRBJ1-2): KAGVTQTPRYLIKTRGQQVTLSCSPISGHRSVSWYQQTPGQGLQFLFEYFSETQRNKGNFPGRFSGRQFSNSRSEMNVSTLELGDSALYLCASSGQGLTNYGYTFGSGTRLTVV.

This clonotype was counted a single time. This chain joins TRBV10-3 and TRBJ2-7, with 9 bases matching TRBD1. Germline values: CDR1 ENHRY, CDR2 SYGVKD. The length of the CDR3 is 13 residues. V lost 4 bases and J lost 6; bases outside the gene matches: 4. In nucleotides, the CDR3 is TGTGCCATCAGTGGCCGACAGGGGGGCGAGCAGTACTTC. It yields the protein CAISGRQGGEQYF.

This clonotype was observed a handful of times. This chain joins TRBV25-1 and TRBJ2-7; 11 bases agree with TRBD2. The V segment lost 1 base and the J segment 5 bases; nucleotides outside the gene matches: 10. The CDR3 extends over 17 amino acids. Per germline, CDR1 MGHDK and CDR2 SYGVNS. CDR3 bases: TGTGCCAGCAGTGAATCTAACCTAGCGGGAGGTGGAGACGAGCAGTACTTC. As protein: CASSESNLAGGGDEQYF.

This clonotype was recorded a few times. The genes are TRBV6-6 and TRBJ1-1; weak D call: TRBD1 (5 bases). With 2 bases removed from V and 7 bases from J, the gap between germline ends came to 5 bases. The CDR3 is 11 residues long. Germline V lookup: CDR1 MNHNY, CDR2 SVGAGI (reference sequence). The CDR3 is CASSYQGEAFF. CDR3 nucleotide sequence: TGTGCCAGCAGTTACCAGGGTGAAGCTTTCTTT.

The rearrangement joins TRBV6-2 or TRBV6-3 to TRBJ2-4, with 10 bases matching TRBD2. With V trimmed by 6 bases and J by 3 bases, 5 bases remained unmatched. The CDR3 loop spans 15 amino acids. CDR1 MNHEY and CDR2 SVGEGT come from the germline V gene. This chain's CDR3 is CASSSAGGVKNIQYF. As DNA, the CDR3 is TGTGCCAGCAGCTCAGCGGGAGGGGTCAAAAACATTCAGTACTTC.

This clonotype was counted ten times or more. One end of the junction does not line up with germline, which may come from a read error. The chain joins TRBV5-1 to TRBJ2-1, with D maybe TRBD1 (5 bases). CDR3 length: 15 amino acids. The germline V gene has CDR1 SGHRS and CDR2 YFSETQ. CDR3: CASSLDLTEYNEQFF. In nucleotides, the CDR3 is TGCGCCAGCAGCTTGGACCTGACAGAATACAATGAACAGTTCTTC.

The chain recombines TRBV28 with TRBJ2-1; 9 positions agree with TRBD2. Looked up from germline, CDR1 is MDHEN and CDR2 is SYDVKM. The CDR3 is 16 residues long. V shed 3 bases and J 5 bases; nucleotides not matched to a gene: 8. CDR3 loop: CASSFLSSGADNEQFF. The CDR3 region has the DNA TGTGCCAGCAGTTTTTTGTCTAGCGGGGCTGACAATGAGCAGTTCTTC.

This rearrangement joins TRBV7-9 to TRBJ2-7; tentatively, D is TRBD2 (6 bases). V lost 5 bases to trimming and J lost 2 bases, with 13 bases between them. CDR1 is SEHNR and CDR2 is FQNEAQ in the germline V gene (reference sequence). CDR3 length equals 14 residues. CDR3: CASSPLDYTYEQYF. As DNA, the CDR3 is TGTGCCAGCAGCCCGTTGGACTATACCTACGAGCAGTACTTC.

CDR3 nucleotide sequence: TGTGCCAGCAGCTTCCGGGGACTAGCGGGAGTTGGGGCCAACGTCCTGACTTTC. Amino acids: CASSFRGLAGVGANVLTF. The chain is built from TRBV7-7 and TRBJ2-6, with 14 positions matching TRBD2. V lost 3 bases, J lost 3 bases, and 4 bases stayed unmatched. Germline values: CDR1 SSHAT, CDR2 FNYEAQ (reference sequence). CDR3 length equals 18 residues.

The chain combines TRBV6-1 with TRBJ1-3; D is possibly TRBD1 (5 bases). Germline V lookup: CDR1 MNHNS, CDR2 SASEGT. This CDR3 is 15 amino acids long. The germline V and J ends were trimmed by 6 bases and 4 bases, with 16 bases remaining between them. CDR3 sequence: CASSRLGVSGNTIYF. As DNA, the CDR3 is TGTGCCAGCAGCCGCCTGGGGGTTTCAGGAAACACCATATATTTT.

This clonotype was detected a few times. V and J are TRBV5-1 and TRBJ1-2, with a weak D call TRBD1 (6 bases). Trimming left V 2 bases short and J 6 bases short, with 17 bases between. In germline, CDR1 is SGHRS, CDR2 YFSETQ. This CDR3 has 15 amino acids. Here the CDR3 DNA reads TGCGCCAGCAGCTTCTATCCAGGGGTTCGCCATGGCTACACCTTC. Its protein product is CASSFYPGVRHGYTF.

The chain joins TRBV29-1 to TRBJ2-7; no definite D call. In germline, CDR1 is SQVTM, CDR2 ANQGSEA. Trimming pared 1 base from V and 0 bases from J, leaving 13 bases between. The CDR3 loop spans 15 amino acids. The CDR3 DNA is TGCAGCGTTGAAGTCGCCAGCACAGTCTCCTACGAGCAGTACTTC. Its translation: CSVEVASTVSYEQYF.

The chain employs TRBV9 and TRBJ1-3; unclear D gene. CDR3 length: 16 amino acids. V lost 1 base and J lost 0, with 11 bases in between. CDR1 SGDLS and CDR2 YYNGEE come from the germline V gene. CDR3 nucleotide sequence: TGTGCCAGCAGCGTATATCCAGCGTCCTCTGGAAACACCATATATTTT. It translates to CASSVYPASSGNTIYF. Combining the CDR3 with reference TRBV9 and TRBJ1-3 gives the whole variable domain DSGVTQTPKHLITATGQRVTLRCSPRSGDLSVYWYQQSLDQGLQFLIQYYNGEERAKGNILERFSAQQFPDLHSELNLSSLELGDSALYFCASSVYPASSGNTIYFGEGSWLTVV.

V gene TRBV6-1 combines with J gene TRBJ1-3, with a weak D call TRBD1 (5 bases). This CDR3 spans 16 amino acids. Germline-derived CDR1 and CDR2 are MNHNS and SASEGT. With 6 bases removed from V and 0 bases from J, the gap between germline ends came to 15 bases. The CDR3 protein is CASRLQGLLSGNTIYF. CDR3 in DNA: TGTGCCAGCAGGTTGCAGGGACTCCTCTCTGGAAACACCATATATTTT.

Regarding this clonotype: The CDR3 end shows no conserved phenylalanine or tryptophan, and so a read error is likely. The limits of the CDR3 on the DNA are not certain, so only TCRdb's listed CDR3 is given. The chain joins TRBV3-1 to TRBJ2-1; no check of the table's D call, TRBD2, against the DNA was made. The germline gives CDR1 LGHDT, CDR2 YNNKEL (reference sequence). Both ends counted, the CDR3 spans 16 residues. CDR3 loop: CACSQETSLQRTSEFL.

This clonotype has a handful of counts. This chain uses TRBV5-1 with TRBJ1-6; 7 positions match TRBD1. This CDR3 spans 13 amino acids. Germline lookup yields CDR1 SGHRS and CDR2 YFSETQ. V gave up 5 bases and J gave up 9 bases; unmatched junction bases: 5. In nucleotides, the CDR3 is TGCGCCAGCAGAGGCAGGGGGGTTTCACCCCTCCACTTT. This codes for CASRGRGVSPLHF.

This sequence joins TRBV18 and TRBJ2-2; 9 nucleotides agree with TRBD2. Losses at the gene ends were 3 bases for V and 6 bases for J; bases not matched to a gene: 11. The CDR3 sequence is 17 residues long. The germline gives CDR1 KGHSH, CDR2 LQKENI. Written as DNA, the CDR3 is TGTGCCAGCTCACCGATAATATTAGCGGGAGATTCCGGGGAGCTGTTTTTT. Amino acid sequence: CASSPIILAGDSGELFF.

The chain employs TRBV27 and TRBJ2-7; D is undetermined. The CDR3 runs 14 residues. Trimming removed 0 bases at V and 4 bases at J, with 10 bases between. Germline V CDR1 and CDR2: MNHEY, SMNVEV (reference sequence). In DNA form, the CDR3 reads TGTGCCAGCAGTTTATCCGGGTCCCTATACGAGCAGTACTTC. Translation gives CASSLSGSLYEQYF.

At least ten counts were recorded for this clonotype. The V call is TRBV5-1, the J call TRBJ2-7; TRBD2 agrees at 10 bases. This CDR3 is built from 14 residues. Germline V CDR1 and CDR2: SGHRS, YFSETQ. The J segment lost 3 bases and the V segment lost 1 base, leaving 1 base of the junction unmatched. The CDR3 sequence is CASSLTSGNYEQYF. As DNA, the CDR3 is TGCGCCAGCAGCTTGACTAGCGGGAACTACGAGCAGTACTTC.

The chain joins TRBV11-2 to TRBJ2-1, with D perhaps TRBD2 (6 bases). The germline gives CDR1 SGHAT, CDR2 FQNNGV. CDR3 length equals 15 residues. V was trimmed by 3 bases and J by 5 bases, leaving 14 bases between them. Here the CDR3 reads CASSFKLAANNEQFF. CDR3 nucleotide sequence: TGTGCCAGCAGCTTTAAACTAGCTGCGAACAATGAGCAGTTCTTC. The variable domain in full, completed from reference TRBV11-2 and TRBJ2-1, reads EAGVAQSPRYKIIEKRQSVAFWCNPISGHATLYWYQQILGQGPKLLIQFQNNGVVDDSQLPKDRFSAERLKGVDSTLKIQPAKLEDSAVYLCASSFKLAANNEQFFGPGTRLTVL.

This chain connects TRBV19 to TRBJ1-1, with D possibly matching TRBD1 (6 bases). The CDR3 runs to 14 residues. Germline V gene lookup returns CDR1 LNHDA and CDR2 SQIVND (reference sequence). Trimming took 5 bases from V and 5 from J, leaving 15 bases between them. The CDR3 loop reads CASSPRGSWTEAFF. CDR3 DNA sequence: TGTGCCAGTAGTCCCAGGGGTTCCTGGACTGAAGCTTTCTTT.

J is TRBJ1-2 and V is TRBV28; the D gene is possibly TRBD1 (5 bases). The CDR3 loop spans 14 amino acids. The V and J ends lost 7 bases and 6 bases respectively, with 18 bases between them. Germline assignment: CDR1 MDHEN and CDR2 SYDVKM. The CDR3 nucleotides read TGTGCCAGCATCCGGGACGCTGCAACGGATGGCTACACCTTC. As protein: CASIRDAATDGYTF.

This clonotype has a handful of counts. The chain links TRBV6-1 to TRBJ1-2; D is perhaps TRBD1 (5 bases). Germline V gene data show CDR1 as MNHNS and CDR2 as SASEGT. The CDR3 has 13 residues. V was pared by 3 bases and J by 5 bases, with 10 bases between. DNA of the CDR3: TGTGCCAGCAGTGATTCAGGGCGTTATGGCTACACCTTC. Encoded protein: CASSDSGRYGYTF.